This entry lists 27 T cell receptor beta chains sequenced from one sample in a study of blood T cell repertoires in COVID-19. Profiled with immunoSEQ multiplex PCR; TCRdb holds only in-frame clones, not every one. In the table there are under 250,000 clones, less than 90% of which are singletons. Sequencing was performed on peripheral blood. These receptors were collected from a woman in her forties who had recovered from COVID-19.

As regards this clone: Within the sample, other DNA sequences also encode this same CDR3. V is TRBV18 and J is TRBJ1-2; D is perhaps TRBD1 (5 bases). Deletions cut 3 bases from V and 0 bases from J, with 11 bases between. Per the germline V gene, CDR1 is KGHSH and CDR2 is LQKENI. This CDR3 comprises 15 residues. Here the CDR3 reads CASSPTAKANYGYTF. DNA of the CDR3: TGTGCCAGCTCACCGACAGCGAAAGCTAACTATGGCTACACCTTC.

The J gene is TRBJ1-1, the V gene TRBV3-1 (or the pseudogene TRBV3-2); 7 nucleotides match TRBD1. The CDR3 contains 12 residues. Germline assignment: CDR1 LGHDT and CDR2 YNNKEL (reference sequence). Trimming cost V 5 bases and J 7 bases; bases outside gene matches: 4. Written as DNA, the CDR3 is TGTGCCAGCAGCGCAGGGGGTGTTGAAGCTTTCTTT. It yields the protein CASSAGGVEAFF.

Points on this clone: In the same sample, other DNA sequences code for this CDR3. V is TRBV5-1 and J is TRBJ1-4, with 11 bases lining up with TRBD1. Looked up from germline, CDR1 is SGHRS and CDR2 is YFSETQ. This CDR3 has 15 residues. V dropped 2 bases and J dropped 7; count of bases not matched to a gene: 4. The CDR3 DNA follows: TGCGCCAGCAGCTTATCCGGGACAGGGGGTGAAAAACTGTTTTTT. It translates to CASSLSGTGGEKLFF.

This clone came up a few times. The rearrangement uses TRBV6-6 and TRBJ1-5, with D possibly being TRBD1 (6 bases). The CDR3 extends over 14 amino acids. Looked up from germline, CDR1 is MNHNY and CDR2 is SVGAGI (reference sequence). Trimming removed 5 bases from V and 0 bases from J, with 8 bases in between. The CDR3 DNA sequence: TGTGCCAGCAGTAACAGGGTTAGCAATCAGCCCCAGCATTTT. Protein sequence: CASSNRVSNQPQHF.

The J gene is TRBJ1-1, the V gene TRBV6-5; D may be TRBD1 (5 bases). Germline V gene lookup returns CDR1 MNHEY and CDR2 SVGAGI. V gave up 4 bases and J gave up 1 base, with 13 bases separating them. The CDR3 covers 15 residues. CDR3 in amino acids: CASSFLSQGNTEAFF. In DNA form, the CDR3 reads TGTGCCAGCAGTTTCCTAAGCCAGGGGAACACTGAAGCTTTCTTT.

This chain connects TRBV7-2 to TRBJ2-7; D is unclear. Looked up from germline, CDR1 is SGHTA and CDR2 is FQGNSA. This CDR3 contains 12 residues. Trimming removed 6 bases from V and 3 bases from J, with 9 bases in between. The CDR3 sequence: CASSQKYYEQYF. CDR3 sequence (DNA): TGTGCCAGCAGTCAGAAGTACTACGAGCAGTACTTC.

This clone came up once. The chain links TRBV2 to TRBJ2-2; TRBD1 matches 7 bases. The CDR3 spans 17 residues. Per germline, CDR1 SNHLY and CDR2 FYNNEI. V trimming: 5 bases; J trimming: 4 bases; junction bases outside the gene matches: 13. CDR3 coding DNA: TGTGCCAGCAGTCCCTCATCTCCACGGACAGGCACCGGGGAGCTGTTTTTT. Its translation: CASSPSSPRTGTGELFF. The full variable domain, rest sourced from reference TRBV2 and TRBJ2-2, is EPEVTQTPSHQVTQMGQEVILRCVPISNHLYFYWYRQILGQKVEFLVSFYNNEISEKSEIFDDQFSVERPDGSNFTLKIRSTKLEDSAMYFCASSPSSPRTGTGELFFGEGSRLTVL.

CDR3 nucleotides: TGTGCCACCAGCTTACTCTACCACCGGGACAGGAATTCACCCCTCCACTTT. This gives the protein CATSLLYHRDRNSPLHF. The rearrangement joins TRBV15 to TRBJ1-6; TRBD1 aligns across 8 bases. The CDR3 has 17 residues. With 5 bases clipped from V and 7 bases from J, the junction kept 13 bases outside the gene matches. The germline gives CDR1 LNHNV, CDR2 YYDKDF (reference sequence).

The V and J genes are TRBV19 and TRBJ1-6, with D possibly matching TRBD1 (5 bases). CDR3 length: 15 residues. Germline values: CDR1 LNHDA, CDR2 SQIVND (reference sequence). V was shortened by 3 bases and J by 8 bases, with 14 bases between the two germline ends. The CDR3 loop reads CASSIWGGNDSPLHF. The CDR3 DNA sequence: TGTGCCAGTAGTATTTGGGGGGGTAACGATTCACCCCTCCACTTT.

The genes are TRBV28 and TRBJ1-1; 8 bases match TRBD1. The CDR3 spans 14 residues. The germline V gene encodes CDR1 MDHEN and CDR2 SYDVKM. V was clipped by 5 bases and J by 1 base; unmatched bases: 3. Written as DNA, the CDR3 is TGTGCCAGCAGTGGCGGACAGGGGAACACTGAAGCTTTCTTT. This codes for CASSGGQGNTEAFF. The full variable domain, its missing parts supplied by reference TRBV28 and TRBJ1-1, is DVKVTQSSRYLVKRTGEKVFLECVQDMDHENMFWYRQDPGLGLRLIYFSYDVKMKEKGDIPEGYSVSREKKERFSLILESASTNQTSMYLCASSGGQGNTEAFFGQGTRLTVV.

The chain combines TRBV7-9 with TRBJ2-5; D is unresolved. The CDR3 extends over 13 amino acids. CDR1 and CDR2 from the germline V gene are SEHNR and FQNEAQ (reference sequence). V was pared by 3 bases and J by 3 bases, with 8 bases between. CDR3 sequence: CASSFSREETQYF. The CDR3 DNA reads as TGTGCCAGCAGCTTTTCTCGGGAAGAGACCCAGTACTTC. The full variable domain, with the rest looked up from reference TRBV7-9 and TRBJ2-5, is DTGVSQNPRHKITKRGQNVTFRCDPISEHNRLYWYRQTLGQGPEFLTYFQNEAQLEKSRLLSDRFSAERPKGSFSTLEIQRTEQGDSAMYLCASSFSREETQYFGPGTRLLVL.

The sample holds one count of this clone. This chain joins TRBV18 and TRBJ2-2; D is unresolved. This CDR3 region has 14 residues. Between the trimmed V and J ends, which lost 1 base and 6 bases, there was a span of 9 bases. Germline lookup yields CDR1 KGHSH and CDR2 LQKENI. CDR3 bases: TGTGCCAGCTCACCACTAGAGATCGCCGGGGAGCTGTTTTTT. It yields the protein CASSPLEIAGELFF.

V is TRBV4-1 and J is TRBJ1-2, with 8 bases lining up with TRBD1. The CDR3 has 15 amino acids. The junction had 7 bases not matched to a gene; V was cut back by 4 bases and J by 3 bases. Looked up from germline, CDR1 is MGHRA and CDR2 is YSYEKL. CDR3 DNA: TGCGCCAGCAGCCTCACAGGGGGAGAGTACTATGGCTACACCTTC. Translated: CASSLTGGEYYGYTF.

The J gene is TRBJ2-3, the V gene TRBV2, with 9 bases fitting TRBD2. V lost 4 bases, J lost 3 bases, and 5 bases stayed unmatched. Germline values: CDR1 SNHLY, CDR2 FYNNEI. CDR3 length: 15 amino acids. The CDR3 bases are TGTGCCAGCAGTGTTAGAGCGGGGGGAACAGATACGCAGTATTTT. Amino acids: CASSVRAGGTDTQYF.

The chain has TRBV19 and TRBJ2-5; 7 nucleotides match TRBD1. CDR1 and CDR2 (germline): LNHDA, SQIVND (reference sequence). J gave up 4 bases and V 5 bases, and 7 bases lay outside the gene matches. This CDR3 is 14 amino acids long. The CDR3 here is CASSVTGTVETQYF. CDR3 in DNA: TGTGCCAGTAGTGTAACCGGGACAGTAGAGACCCAGTACTTC.

The rearrangement links TRBV6-5 to TRBJ2-1, with TRBD1 identical over 8 bases. The CDR3 consists of 15 residues. The V gene end was trimmed by 3 bases and the J gene end by 1 base; junction bases not matched to a gene: 2. The germline V gene has CDR1 MNHEY and CDR2 SVGAGI. The CDR3 spells CASSYQGASYNEQFF. DNA of the CDR3: TGTGCCAGCAGTTATCAGGGGGCATCCTACAATGAGCAGTTCTTC.

The rearrangement links TRBV7-9 to TRBJ1-1; D is undetermined. CDR3 length: 14 amino acids. The germline V gene has CDR1 SEHNR and CDR2 FQNEAQ (reference sequence). The V and J ends lost 1 base and 0 bases respectively, with 6 bases between them. CDR3 in DNA: TGTGCCAGCAGCTTAGGACACGTGAACACTGAAGCTTTCTTT. Amino acid sequence: CASSLGHVNTEAFF.

The chain has TRBV7-9 and TRBJ1-2; D may be TRBD1 (6 bases). Trimming removed 2 bases from V and 7 bases from J, with 14 bases in between. The germline V gene has CDR1 SEHNR and CDR2 FQNEAQ (reference sequence). This CDR3 spans 14 amino acids. The CDR3 sequence is CASSLLPGTSGYTF. CDR3 DNA sequence: TGTGCCAGCAGCTTATTGCCAGGGACAAGTGGCTACACCTTC.

This sequence joins TRBV5-5 and TRBJ1-1; the D gene is possibly TRBD1 (5 bases). The V gene lost 5 bases and the J gene lost 4 bases, with 12 bases spanning the gap. The CDR3 length is 13 residues. Germline CDR1 reads SGHKS; CDR2 reads YYEKEE (reference sequence). CDR3 DNA sequence: TGTGCCAGCAGTGGGGAGGGGAGCACTGAAGCTTTCTTT. Encoded protein: CASSGEGSTEAFF. Full variable domain (outside the CDR3, taken from reference TRBV5-5 and TRBJ1-1): DAGVTQSPTHLIKTRGQQVTLRCSPISGHKSVSWYQQVLGQGPQFIFQYYEKEERGRGNFPDRFSARQFPNYSSELNVNALLLGDSALYLCASSGEGSTEAFFGQGTRLTVV.

This clone was counted only a few times. The rearrangement links TRBV10-3 to TRBJ1-4; D not resolved. The germline V gene encodes CDR1 ENHRY and CDR2 SYGVKD. With 0 bases removed from V and 8 bases from J, the gap between germline ends came to 10 bases. CDR3 length equals 14 residues. CDR3 bases: TGTGCCATCAGTGAGTCCGGAGGTGGGGAAAAACTGTTTTTT. It is translated as CAISESGGGEKLFF.

The rearrangement uses TRBV25-1 and TRBJ2-3, with D possibly matching TRBD1 (6 bases). This CDR3 region has 15 residues. V lost 2 bases, J lost 5 bases, and 14 bases lay in between. Germline lookup yields CDR1 MGHDK and CDR2 SYGVNS. CDR3 loop: CASSEDRAGEDTQYF. CDR3 in DNA: TGTGCCAGCAGTGAAGATAGGGCAGGGGAAGATACGCAGTATTTT.

This chain links TRBV15 with TRBJ2-2, with D possibly TRBD1 on 6 matching bases. Trimming removed 7 bases at V and 0 bases at J, with 12 bases between. Germline loops: CDR1 LNHNV, CDR2 YYDKDF (reference sequence). This CDR3 comprises 15 residues. The CDR3 DNA reads as TGTGCCACCATGTCGCAGGGGACGAACACCGGGGAGCTGTTTTTT. This sequence encodes CATMSQGTNTGELFF.

The rearrangement uses TRBV12-3 or TRBV12-4 and TRBJ1-2; the match to TRBD1 covers 7 bases. Trimming removed 3 bases from V and 5 bases from J; junction bases left unmatched: 3. The CDR3 covers 13 residues. Written as DNA, the CDR3 is TGTGCCAGCAGTTTGTCAGGGGGATATGGCTACACCTTC. Amino acids: CASSLSGGYGYTF.

The V call is TRBV6-4, the J call TRBJ1-5, with 7 bases that match TRBD1. The CDR3 has 15 amino acids. V dropped 8 bases and J dropped 1; count of bases not matched to a gene: 8. Germline CDR1 and CDR2: MRHNA and SNTAGT. CDR3 amino acids: CASLRQGRSNQPQHF. CDR3 bases: TGTGCCAGCCTTCGACAGGGTAGGAGCAATCAGCCCCAGCATTTT.

This chain links TRBV4-2 with TRBJ2-7; D remains ambiguous. Germline lookup yields CDR1 LGHNA and CDR2 YNFKEQ. V lost 1 base and J 3 bases, leaving 10 bases between the germline ends. The CDR3 covers 14 residues. DNA for the CDR3: TGTGCCAGCAGCCAAGGTGGTCAGGACTACGAGCAGTACTTC. It yields the protein CASSQGGQDYEQYF.

The J gene is TRBJ2-7, the V gene TRBV7-2; tentatively, D is TRBD2 (5 bases). V lost 1 base, J lost 1 base, and 14 bases lay in between. The CDR3 loop spans 16 amino acids. Germline-derived CDR1 and CDR2 are SGHTA and FQGNSA. CDR3 bases: TGTGCCAGCAGCTTAGGGCCGGGGTCTTCATCCTACGAGCAGTACTTC. Amino acid sequence: CASSLGPGSSSYEQYF.

In nucleotides, the CDR3 is TGTGCCAGCAGCTGGGGACAGGGGGCCTCCTTTGCTGAAGCTTTCTTT. It yields the protein CASSWGQGASFAEAFF. The chain links TRBV27 to TRBJ1-1; 12 bases map to TRBD1. There are 16 residues in the CDR3. The germline V gene has CDR1 MNHEY and CDR2 SMNVEV (reference sequence). V shed 6 bases, J shed 6 bases, and the junction held 11 bases outside the gene matches.